This entry concerns a single TCR beta chain. Grouping used clinical history reported by participants in a survey and questionnaire. Sequencing was performed with immunoSEQ multiplex PCR; in TCRdb, only in-frame clones are kept and a portion is missing. The sample contains fewer than 150,000 clones, under 90% of which appear only once. This entry is derived from a study of blood T cell repertoires in COVID-19. CDR3 size: 15 residues. Trimming at V came to 0 bases and at J to 3 bases, leaving 4 bases not matched to a gene. Germline lookup yields CDR1 MNHEY and CDR2 SVGAGI. The TCR sequence derives from a woman aged 18-29 years who had been exposed to COVID-19. The gene calls are TRBV6-5 and TRBJ2-7, with TRBD2 matching over 8 bases. The sequencing input was PBMCs or T cells enriched from blood (not recorded which). The CDR3 protein is CASSYSEREYYEQYF. The CDR3 DNA follows: TGTGCCAGCAGTTACTCGGAGCGGGAGTACTACGAGCAGTACTTC.